This record covers a single T cell receptor beta chain. Its target is not known. This entry comes from a study of PD-1 blockade in classical Hodgkin lymphoma. There are 14 residues in the CDR3. V lost 1 base, J lost 4 bases, and 8 bases lay in between. Germline-derived CDR1 and CDR2 are SEHNR and FQNEAQ (reference sequence). Measured with immunoSEQ multiplex PCR; TCRdb has only the in-frame clones, and not every one. The sample yields about 4,300 clones, 65% to 80% seen once. Noted time point: cycle 4 day 1 (C4D1), after less than 7 weeks of nivolumab. Every patient experienced relapse after autologous stem cell transplantation, and brentuximab vedotin exposure varied. Thawed PBMCs were the source of CD8+ T cells, obtained through magnetic negative selection. Patients' outcomes at their best amounted to complete response, partial response or progressive disease. Findings of the study overall: Similar baseline diversity was found in complete responders and newly diagnosed patients.

The TCR was taken from a human donor with classical Hodgkin lymphoma. Material: CD8+ T cells from blood, obtained before the fourth cycle of nivolumab. This sequence joins TRBV7-9 and TRBJ2-1; D unresolved. CDR3 sequence reads: CASSLDRAYNEQFF. In DNA form, the CDR3 reads TGTGCCAGCAGCTTAGACCGGGCATACAATGAGCAGTTCTTC.